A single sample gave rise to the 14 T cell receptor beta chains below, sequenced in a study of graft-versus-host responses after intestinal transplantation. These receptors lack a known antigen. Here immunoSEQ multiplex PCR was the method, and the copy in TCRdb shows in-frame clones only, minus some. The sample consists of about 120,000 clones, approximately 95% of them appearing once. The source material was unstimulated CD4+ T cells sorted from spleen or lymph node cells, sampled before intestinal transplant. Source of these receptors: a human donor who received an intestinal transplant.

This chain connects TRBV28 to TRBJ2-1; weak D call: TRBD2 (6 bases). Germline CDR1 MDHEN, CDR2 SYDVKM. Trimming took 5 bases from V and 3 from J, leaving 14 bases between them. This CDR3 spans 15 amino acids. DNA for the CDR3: TGTGCCAGCAGTCCCCAAAGGACTATCTACAATGAGCAGTTCTTC. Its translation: CASSPQRTIYNEQFF.

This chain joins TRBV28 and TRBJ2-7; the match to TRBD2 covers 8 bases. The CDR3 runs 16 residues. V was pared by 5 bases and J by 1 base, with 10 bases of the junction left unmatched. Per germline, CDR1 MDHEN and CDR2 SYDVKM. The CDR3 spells CASSPPGKRGSYEQYF. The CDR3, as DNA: TGTGCCAGCAGTCCCCCAGGAAAGCGGGGGTCCTACGAGCAGTACTTC.

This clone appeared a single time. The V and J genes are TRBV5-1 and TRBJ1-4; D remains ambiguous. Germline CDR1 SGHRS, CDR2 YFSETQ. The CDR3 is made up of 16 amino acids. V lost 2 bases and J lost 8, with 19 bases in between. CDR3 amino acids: CASSFGPPPTGEKLFF. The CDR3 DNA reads TGCGCCAGCAGCTTCGGTCCACCCCCGACGGGAGAAAAACTGTTTTTT.

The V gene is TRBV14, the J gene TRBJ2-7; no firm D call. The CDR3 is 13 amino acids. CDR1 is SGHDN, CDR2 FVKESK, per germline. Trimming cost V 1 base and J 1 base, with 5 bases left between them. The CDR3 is CASSQAASYEQYF. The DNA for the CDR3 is TGTGCCAGCAGCCAAGCGGCTTCCTACGAGCAGTACTTC.

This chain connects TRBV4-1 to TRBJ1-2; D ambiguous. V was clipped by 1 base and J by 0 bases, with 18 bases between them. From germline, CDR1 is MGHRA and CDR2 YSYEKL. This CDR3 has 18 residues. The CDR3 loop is CASSQGLAGRLTNYGYTF. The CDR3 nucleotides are TGCGCCAGCAGCCAAGGCCTGGCAGGCAGGCTTACTAACTATGGCTACACCTTC.

The CDR3 bases are TGTGCCAGCAGTTTCCGGGACGGATATAGCAATCAGCCCCAGCATTTT. Translating it yields CASSFRDGYSNQPQHF. The chain links TRBV28 to TRBJ1-5; D is perhaps TRBD1 (5 bases). The V gene's germline CDR1 is MDHEN and CDR2 SYDVKM. The CDR3 consists of 16 residues. Trimming removed 3 bases from V and 0 bases from J, with 12 bases in between.

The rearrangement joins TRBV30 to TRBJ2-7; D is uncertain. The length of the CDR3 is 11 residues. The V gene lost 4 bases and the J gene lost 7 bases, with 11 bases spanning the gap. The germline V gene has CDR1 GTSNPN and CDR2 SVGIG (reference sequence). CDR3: CAWTRLGEQYF. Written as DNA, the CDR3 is TGTGCCTGGACCCGCCTGGGAGAGCAGTACTTC.

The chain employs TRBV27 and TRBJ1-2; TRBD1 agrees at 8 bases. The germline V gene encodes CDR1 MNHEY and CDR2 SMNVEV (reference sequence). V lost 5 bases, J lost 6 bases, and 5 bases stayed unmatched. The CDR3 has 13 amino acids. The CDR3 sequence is CASSLDREDGYTF. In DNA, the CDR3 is TGTGCCAGCAGTCTGGACAGGGAGGATGGCTACACCTTC.

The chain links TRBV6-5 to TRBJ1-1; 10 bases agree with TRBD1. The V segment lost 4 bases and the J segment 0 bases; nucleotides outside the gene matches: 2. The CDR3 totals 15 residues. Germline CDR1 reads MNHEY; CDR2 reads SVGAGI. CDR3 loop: CASSSGTGVNTEAFF. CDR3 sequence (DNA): TGTGCCAGCAGTTCCGGGACAGGGGTGAACACTGAAGCTTTCTTT.

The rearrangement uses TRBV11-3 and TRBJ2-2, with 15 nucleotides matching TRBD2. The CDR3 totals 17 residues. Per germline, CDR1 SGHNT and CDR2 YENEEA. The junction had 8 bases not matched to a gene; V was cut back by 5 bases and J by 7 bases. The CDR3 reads CASSARTSGRAGGELFF. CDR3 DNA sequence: TGTGCCAGCAGCGCTCGGACTAGCGGGAGGGCCGGCGGGGAGCTGTTTTTT. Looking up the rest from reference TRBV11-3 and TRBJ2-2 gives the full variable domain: EAGVVQSPRYKIIEKKQPVAFWCNPISGHNTLYWYLQNLGQGPELLIRYENEEAVDDSQLPKDRFSAERLKGVDSTLKIQPAELGDSAVYLCASSARTSGRAGGELFFGEGSRLTVL.

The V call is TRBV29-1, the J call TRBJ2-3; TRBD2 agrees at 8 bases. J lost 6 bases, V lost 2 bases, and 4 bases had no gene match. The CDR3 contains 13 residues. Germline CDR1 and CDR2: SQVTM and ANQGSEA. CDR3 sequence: CSVEQAGADTQYF. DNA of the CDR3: TGCAGCGTTGAACAAGCGGGAGCCGATACGCAGTATTTT.

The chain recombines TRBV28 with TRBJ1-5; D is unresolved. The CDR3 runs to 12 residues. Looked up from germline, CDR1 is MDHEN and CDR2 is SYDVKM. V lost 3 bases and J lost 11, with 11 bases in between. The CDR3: CASSFSRGSQHF. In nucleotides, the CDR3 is TGTGCCAGCAGTTTCTCTAGAGGGTCCCAGCATTTT.

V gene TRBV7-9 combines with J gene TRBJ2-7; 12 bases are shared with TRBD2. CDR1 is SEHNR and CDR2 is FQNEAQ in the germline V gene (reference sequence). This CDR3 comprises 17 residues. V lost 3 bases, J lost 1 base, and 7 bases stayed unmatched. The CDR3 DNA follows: TGTGCCAGCAGCTTCGGCCTAGCGGGAGGGATGTCCTACGAGCAGTACTTC. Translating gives CASSFGLAGGMSYEQYF.

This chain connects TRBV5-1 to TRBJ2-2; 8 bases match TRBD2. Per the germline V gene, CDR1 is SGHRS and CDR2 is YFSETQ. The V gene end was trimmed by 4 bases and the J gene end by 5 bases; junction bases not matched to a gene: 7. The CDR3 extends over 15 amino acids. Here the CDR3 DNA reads TGCGCCAGCAGCCCTGCCGGGGGGGAGACCGGGGAGCTGTTTTTT. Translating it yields CASSPAGGETGELFF.